The 23 T cell receptor beta chains below come from one sample, sequenced in a study of T cells after yellow fever vaccination. Via MiXCR, TCRdb re-called the 5' RACE reads, giving one row per CDR3 protein. The data hold 500,000 to 700,000 distinct CDR3 sequences, with 15% to 20% observed a single time. Sequences were derived from PBMCs, sampled 15 days after the yellow fever booster vaccination. The receptors were gathered from a man under 40 who received the YFV17D yellow fever vaccine.

The chain is built from TRBV29-1 and TRBJ1-1, with no clear D. Looked up from germline, CDR1 is SQVTM and CDR2 is ANQGSEA. The CDR3 covers 11 residues. Trimming stripped 7 bases from V and 1 base from J, with 7 bases between. The CDR3 spells CSAAENTEAFF. The CDR3 nucleotides are TGCAGCGCCGCGGAGAACACTGAAGCTTTCTTT.

This sequence joins TRBV12-3 or TRBV12-4 and TRBJ1-4, with a weak D call TRBD1 (6 bases). The CDR3 runs 13 residues. The ends were cut back, 3 bases at V and 7 bases at J, with 9 bases in the middle. Here the CDR3 reads CASSFKGGEKLFF. The CDR3 nucleotides are TGTGCCAGCAGTTTCAAGGGGGGTGAAAAACTGTTTTTT.

This clonotype was detected only a few times. The chain couples TRBV29-1 to TRBJ2-2; 7 bases match TRBD1. The V segment lost 7 bases and the J segment 6 bases; nucleotides outside the gene matches: 8. Germline V gives CDR1 SQVTM, CDR2 ANQGSEA. The CDR3 totals 13 residues. The CDR3: CSARQGLAGELFF. The CDR3 DNA follows: TGCAGCGCTCGACAGGGCTTAGCCGGGGAGCTGTTTTTT.

The J gene is TRBJ2-2, the V gene TRBV5-1, with D perhaps matching TRBD1 (5 bases). CDR3 length: 16 amino acids. The V end lost 4 bases, the J end lost 5 bases, and 18 bases lay between the germline ends. Germline V gives CDR1 SGHRS, CDR2 YFSETQ. Written as DNA, the CDR3 is TGCGCCAGCAGCCCCCAGGTCCAGGGTGGTACCGGGGAGCTGTTTTTT. Translated: CASSPQVQGGTGELFF. Filled out from reference TRBV5-1 and TRBJ2-2, the complete variable domain reads KAGVTQTPRYLIKTRGQQVTLSCSPISGHRSVSWYQQTPGQGLQFLFEYFSETQRNKGNFPGRFSGRQFSNSRSEMNVSTLELGDSALYLCASSPQVQGGTGELFFGEGSRLTVL.

This chain uses TRBV5-8 with TRBJ2-7, with D possibly TRBD1 on 5 matching bases. Germline V lookup: CDR1 SGHTS, CDR2 YDEGEE. V was trimmed by 0 bases and J by 0 bases, leaving 10 bases between them. This CDR3 is built from 15 residues. CDR3 DNA: TGTGCCAGCAGCTTGGGGCGACAGCTCTCCTACGAGCAGTACTTC. It codes for CASSLGRQLSYEQYF.

The rearrangement links TRBV27 to TRBJ2-6; TRBD2 is a possible D gene (6 bases). The CDR3 is 15 residues long. From germline, CDR1 is MNHEY and CDR2 SMNVEV (reference sequence). Trimming left V 8 bases short and J 4 bases short, with 15 bases between. CDR3 sequence: CASGKLAAGANVLTF. CDR3 nucleotides: TGTGCCAGCGGCAAACTAGCCGCCGGGGCCAACGTCCTGACTTTC.

In DNA, the CDR3 is TGTGCCAGCTCACCACCGAGGGACACCGGGGAGCTGTTTTTT. Protein sequence: CASSPPRDTGELFF. This chain links TRBV18 with TRBJ2-2, with D maybe TRBD2 (5 bases). The V end was cut by 0 bases, the J end by 3 bases, with 5 bases between. The V gene's germline CDR1 is KGHSH and CDR2 LQKENI. The CDR3 has 14 amino acids.

This clonotype was recorded at least ten times. V usage is TRBV20-1 and J usage is TRBJ2-5; 11 bases map to TRBD2. The V segment lost 2 bases and the J segment 2 bases; nucleotides outside the gene matches: 7. The CDR3 runs 16 residues. Per germline, CDR1 DFQATT and CDR2 SNEGSKA (reference sequence). The CDR3 coding sequence is TGCAGTGCTAGACCTACTAGCGGGAGAAGTCAAGAGACCCAGTACTTC. It specifies CSARPTSGRSQETQYF.

This clonotype was seen only a few times. The chain recombines TRBV11-2 with TRBJ2-4; maybe TRBD2 (5 bases). The CDR3 extends over 19 amino acids. Trimming cost V 5 bases and J 2 bases, with 25 bases left between them. Germline assignment: CDR1 SGHAT and CDR2 FQNNGV. The CDR3 coding sequence is TGTGCCAGCAGCCCGACGAGTAGCGTGGGGTTGCTGTCCAAAAACATTCAGTACTTC. Protein sequence: CASSPTSSVGLLSKNIQYF.

This chain joins TRBV30 and TRBJ2-7; 7 bases are a match to TRBD1. Germline loops: CDR1 GTSNPN, CDR2 SVGIG (reference sequence). V dropped 4 bases and J dropped 5; count of bases not matched to a gene: 8. This CDR3 contains 13 residues. DNA of the CDR3: TGTGCCTGGACCCGGGGACAGTTAGACGAGCAGTACTTC. Encoded protein: CAWTRGQLDEQYF. Full variable domain (outside the CDR3, taken from reference TRBV30 and TRBJ2-7): SQTIHQWPATLVQPVGSPLSLECTVEGTSNPNLYWYRQAAGRGLQLLFYSVGIGQISSEVPQNLSASRPQDRQFILSSKKLLLSDSGFYLCAWTRGQLDEQYFGPGTRLTVT.

Remarks on this clonotype: Mismatch with germline at one junction end may stem from a read error. The rearrangement uses TRBV7-7 and TRBJ2-3, with D perhaps TRBD2 (5 bases). The CDR3 consists of 16 residues. From germline, CDR1 is SSHAT and CDR2 FNYEAQ (reference sequence). The CDR3 DNA reads as TGTGCTAGCAGCCCCAGAGGAGGAACTAGCACAGATACGCAGTATTTT. Translated, it gives CASSPRGGTSTDTQYF.

This clonotype showed up just a few times. The rearrangement joins TRBV25-1 to TRBJ2-5, with 9 bases fitting TRBD2. Germline values: CDR1 MGHDK, CDR2 SYGVNS. V trimming: 1 base; J trimming: 2 bases; junction bases outside the gene matches: 8. This CDR3 region has 17 residues. CDR3 sequence (DNA): TGTGCCAGCAGTGAATGGGCGGGGGGGCTTGGACAAGAGACCCAGTACTTC. Its protein is CASSEWAGGLGQETQYF.

The CDR3 spells CASSFQGTPGVDTQYF. CDR3 sequence (DNA): TGTGCCAGCAGTTTCCAAGGGACACCGGGGGTAGATACGCAGTATTTT. V and J are TRBV28 and TRBJ2-3, with D perhaps assigned TRBD1 or TRBD2 (6 bases each). The CDR3 is 16 residues long. Germline CDR1 MDHEN, CDR2 SYDVKM. V was trimmed by 3 bases and J by 5 bases, leaving 18 bases between them.

The chain joins TRBV20-1 to TRBJ2-1, with D uncertain. The CDR3 is 12 amino acids. The V and J ends lost 6 bases and 8 bases respectively, with 14 bases between them. The V gene's germline CDR1 is DFQATT and CDR2 SNEGSKA (reference sequence). The CDR3 reads CSASQSSDEQFF. In DNA, the CDR3 is TGCAGTGCCAGCCAGTCCTCGGATGAGCAGTTCTTC.

The V gene is TRBV9, the J gene TRBJ2-7; D uncertain. The CDR3 loop spans 16 amino acids. The V end lost 4 bases, the J end lost 1 base, and 18 bases lay between the germline ends. Germline CDR1 SGDLS, CDR2 YYNGEE. The CDR3 DNA reads TGTGCCAGCAGCCCAGACCCGAACGGGCGGTCCTACGAGCAGTACTTC. Protein: CASSPDPNGRSYEQYF.

This chain connects TRBV12-3 or TRBV12-4 to TRBJ2-5; D possibly uses TRBD1 or TRBD2 (5 bases each). The ends were cut back, 9 bases at V and 5 bases at J, with 13 bases in the middle. The CDR3 spans 12 residues. CDR3: CASTQWGETQYF. The CDR3 nucleotides read TGTGCCAGTACCCAGTGGGGGGAGACCCAGTACTTC.

The chain is built from TRBV14 and TRBJ1-1, with TRBD1 as a possible D gene (5 bases). V was pared by 0 bases and J by 11 bases, with 16 bases between. Germline CDR1 SGHDN, CDR2 FVKESK. The CDR3 covers 14 residues. Here the CDR3 reads CASSQELTGTEAFF. The CDR3 coding sequence is TGTGCCAGCAGCCAAGAGCTTACGGGGACGGAGGCTTTCTTT.

This clonotype occurred many times. The chain couples TRBV5-1 to TRBJ2-7; D uncertain. In germline, CDR1 is SGHRS, CDR2 YFSETQ. This CDR3 is 14 amino acids long. Trimming cost V 0 bases and J 2 bases, with 9 bases left between them. CDR3 sequence: CASSLEPSPYEQYF. The DNA for the CDR3 is TGCGCCAGCAGCTTGGAACCTAGTCCCTACGAGCAGTACTTC.

V usage is TRBV10-3 and J usage is TRBJ2-5; no reliable D call. Per germline, CDR1 ENHRY and CDR2 SYGVKD. Trimming removed 5 bases from V and 5 bases from J, with 12 bases in between. The CDR3 sequence is 13 residues long. For the CDR3, the DNA is TGTGCCATCAGTCACGCCCTGGCGGAGACCCAGTACTTC. It yields the protein CAISHALAETQYF.

The chain uses TRBV7-2 and TRBJ2-2, with D possibly TRBD1 on 6 matching bases. This CDR3 region has 15 residues. The V end was cut by 1 base, the J end by 6 bases, with 12 bases between. Germline V gives CDR1 SGHTA, CDR2 FQGNSA. CDR3 DNA: TGTGCCAGCAGCTTAGGGGCAGGGGACGCCGGGGAGCTGTTTTTT. Its protein product is CASSLGAGDAGELFF.

This clonotype has at least ten counts. The chain carries TRBV10-3 and TRBJ2-7, with TRBD1 matching over 10 bases. The CDR3 spans 15 residues. Germline V gene sequence: CDR1 ENHRY, CDR2 SYGVKD. V gave up 2 bases and J gave up 4 bases; unmatched junction bases: 5. The CDR3 region has the DNA TGTGCCATCAGTGAGCCGGGACAGGGGTGGTACGAGCAGTACTTC. It yields the protein CAISEPGQGWYEQYF.

The V gene is TRBV7-2, the J gene TRBJ2-3; D might be TRBD1 or TRBD2, each matching 5 bases. CDR1 SGHTA and CDR2 FQGNSA come from the germline V gene. The CDR3 has 15 amino acids. With 4 bases removed from V and 0 bases from J, the gap between germline ends came to 11 bases. Here the CDR3 DNA reads TGTGCCAGCAGCTCTACGGGACGCAGCACAGATACGCAGTATTTT. Translated, it gives CASSSTGRSTDTQYF.

This clonotype was picked up a small number of times. V is TRBV19 and J is TRBJ2-7; TRBD2 matches at 8 bases. V shed 6 bases, J shed 6 bases, and the junction held 4 bases outside the gene matches. The CDR3 consists of 12 residues. CDR1 and CDR2 (germline): LNHDA, SQIVND (reference sequence). For the CDR3, the DNA is TGTGCCAGTAGGGGGACTAGAGGCGAGCAGTACTTC. Amino acid sequence: CASRGTRGEQYF.